This T cell receptor beta chain was identified in a study of blood T cell repertoires in COVID-19. Study information: Italy, Spain and the United States were the sources of the convalescent and acute COVID-19 samples. PBMCs, B-cell-depleted T cells, or T cells were the source of the cDNA or gDNA that made up the material.

Seattle researchers signed up patients amid active infection and tracked them longitudinally. Method: immunoSEQ multiplex PCR; TCRdb's copy keeps in-frame clones and lacks some. The top ten clones hold 2.1% of a sample with some 240,000 clones, 90% of them seen once. The TCR originated in a woman aged 55-69 years with COVID-19, enrolled during active disease. Material: peripheral blood.

The CDR3 nucleotides read TGTGCCAGCAGCTTGGGGGTGGGACAGGGGAGCTCACCCCTCCACTTT. This codes for CASSLGVGQGSSPLHF. V and J are TRBV11-2 and TRBJ1-6; 10 bases line up with TRBD1. Germline V gene sequence: CDR1 SGHAT, CDR2 FQNNGV. Germline trimming cut 3 bases from V and 10 bases from J; bases unmatched to any gene: 9. This CDR3 region has 16 residues.